These 7 T cell receptor beta chains originate from one sample sequenced in a study of Graves' ophthalmopathy and Graves' hyperthyroidism. Using RNA transcripts, the TCR beta CDR3 regions were amplified. RT-PCR in the first round used HTBI primers; a second-round multiplex PCR followed. Each CDR3 protein is one row after TCRdb ran MiXCR on the multiplex PCR reads. In the table there are a few hundred thousand distinct CDR3 sequences, approximately 20% of which are singletons. Sequencing was carried out using peripheral blood. The receptors were sampled from a woman between 18 and 30 years old with Graves' ophthalmopathy.

This clonotype was seen ten or more times. V and J are TRBV5-5 and TRBJ1-1; D might be TRBD1 (5 bases). The length of the CDR3 is 13 residues. Germline V CDR1 and CDR2: SGHKS, YYEKEE (reference sequence). V shed 0 bases and J shed 7 bases, with 10 bases lying between them. The CDR3 is CASSLVRGGEAFF. The CDR3 DNA reads TGTGCCAGCAGCTTGGTAAGGGGCGGTGAAGCTTTCTTT.

The V and J genes are TRBV6-1 and TRBJ2-2; D gene ambiguous. Trimming took 4 bases from V and 0 from J, leaving 12 bases between them. Germline V gene sequence: CDR1 MNHNS, CDR2 SASEGT. The CDR3 spans 16 residues. This CDR3 reads CASSADFLANTGELFF. The CDR3 nucleotides are TGTGCCAGCAGTGCTGACTTTCTCGCGAACACCGGGGAGCTGTTTTTT.

This clonotype was counted at least ten times. The V and J genes are TRBV6-5 and TRBJ2-5; D remains ambiguous. The V gene's germline CDR1 is MNHEY and CDR2 SVGAGI. The CDR3 is 15 residues long. The V and J ends lost 2 bases and 4 bases respectively, with 14 bases between them. CDR3 region: CASSYDTRIPETQYF. The CDR3 DNA follows: TGTGCCAGCAGTTACGATACAAGGATTCCAGAGACCCAGTACTTC.

This clonotype was counted ten times or more. The chain carries TRBV6-2 or TRBV6-3 and TRBJ1-1; D unclear. The CDR3 is 14 residues long. The V end lost 7 bases, the J end lost 0 bases, and 12 bases lay between the germline ends. Germline CDR1 reads MNHEY; CDR2 reads SVGEGT. For the CDR3, the DNA is TGTGCCAGCAAGGCGGCTTACATGAACACTGAAGCTTTCTTT. This sequence encodes CASKAAYMNTEAFF.

This clonotype was recorded many times. The CDR3 sequence is CASSIDRGGSPLHF. DNA of the CDR3: TGTGCCAGTAGTATCGACAGGGGAGGTTCACCCCTCCACTTT. This sequence joins TRBV19 and TRBJ1-6; 8 bases match TRBD1. The CDR3 is 14 amino acids. Germline V gene data show CDR1 as LNHDA and CDR2 as SQIVND (reference sequence). J was trimmed by 9 bases and V by 3 bases; bases with no gene match: 4.

The sample holds many counts of this clonotype. The chain couples TRBV12-3 or TRBV12-4 to TRBJ1-1; D uncertain. V lost 6 bases and J lost 5, with 19 bases in between. CDR3 length: 15 residues. The CDR3 region is CASSLHGVRGTEAFF. CDR3 bases: TGTGCCAGCAGCCTCCATGGGGTGAGAGGGACTGAAGCTTTCTTT.

This clonotype was recorded many times. The chain employs TRBV7-3 and TRBJ2-5; D might be TRBD1 (5 bases). The CDR3 has 15 residues. CDR1 and CDR2 (germline): SGHTA, FQGTGA. V shed 4 bases and J shed 5 bases, with 17 bases lying between them. The CDR3 loop reads CASSYQHGPGETQYF. The CDR3, as DNA: TGTGCCAGCAGCTACCAACACGGCCCAGGGGAGACCCAGTACTTC. The variable domain in full, with the rest retrieved from reference TRBV7-3 and TRBJ2-5, is GAGVSQTPSNKVTEKGKYVELRCDPISGHTALYWYRQSLGQGPEFLIYFQGTGAADDSGLPNDRFFAVRPEGSVSTLKIQRTERGDSAVYLCASSYQHGPGETQYFGPGTRLLVL.